This is a list of T cell receptor beta chains from one sample in a study of regulatory T cells in long-lasting Graves disease. TCRdb recomputed calls from the multiplex PCR reads with MiXCR, one row per CDR3 protein. In the table there are approximately 500,000 distinct CDR3 sequences, roughly a fifth of which are singletons. The material sequenced was peripheral blood mononuclear cells (PBMCs), taken when the disease was refractory, from a patient treated with antithyroid drugs. These receptors came from a female donor with Graves disease. CDR3s include the opening cysteine and the closing phenylalanine or tryptophan. D genes are given only for firm matches. Clone size is not always given. Where it is, it says once, few, many or a class for expanded clones.

clone_size j_call d_call v_call cdr3_aa cdr3_nt
- TRBJ2-1 TRBD1 TRBV9 CASSVRQGAANEQFF TGTGCCAGCAGCGTGAGACAGGGGGCCGCTAATGAGCAGTTCTTC
- TRBJ2-2 - TRBV6-2/TRBV6-3 CASSYSEGGAGELFF TGTGCCAGCAGTTACTCAGAGGGGGGAGCCGGGGAGCTGTTTTTT
- TRBJ2-1 - TRBV27 CASRPDSSSYNEQFF TGTGCCAGCAGGCCAGACAGTAGCTCCTACAATGAGCAGTTCTTC
many TRBJ1-4 TRBD1 TRBV28 CASSLLPRGRLAEKLFF TGTGCCAGCAGTCTGCTCCCTAGGGGGCGCTTGGCCGAAAAACTGTTTTTT
- TRBJ2-7 - TRBV7-9 CASSADGYEQYF TGTGCCAGCAGCGCTGACGGCTACGAGCAGTACTTC
few TRBJ2-5 TRBD1 TRBV11-2 CASSSYRGETQYF TGTGCCAGCAGCTCGTACAGGGGAGAGACCCAGTACTTC
many TRBJ2-5 TRBD1 TRBV2 CASRSTGSETQYF TGTGCCAGCAGGTCGACAGGGTCGGAGACCCAGTACTTC
- TRBJ2-1 TRBD1 TRBV24-1 CATSDRQGNEQFF TGTGCCACCAGTGATCGACAGGGCAATGAGCAGTTCTTC
- TRBJ2-3 - TRBV24-1 CATSDFRQGTDTQYF TGTGCCACCAGTGATTTTCGACAGGGCACAGATACGCAGTATTTT
many TRBJ1-5 - TRBV28 CASSRVELISNQPQHF TGTGCCAGCAGTCGGGTCGAATTAATTAGCAATCAGCCCCAGCATTTT
few TRBJ1-4 - TRBV4-1 CASSQDEGGDTNEKLFF TGCGCCAGCAGCCAAGATGAAGGCGGGGACACTAATGAAAAACTGTTTTTT
- TRBJ2-5 TRBD2 TRBV7-9 CASSTTSAAQYF TGTGCCAGCAGCACCACTAGCGCGGCCCAGTACTTC
- TRBJ1-4 - TRBV7-2 CASSPPSGAEKLFF TGTGCCAGCAGCCCCCCGTCGGGGGCTGAAAAACTGTTTTTT
few TRBJ2-2 TRBD1 TRBV11-2 CASSSKTDRPSNTGELFF TGTGCCAGCAGCTCTAAAACGGACAGGCCCTCGAACACCGGGGAGCTGTTTTTT
many TRBJ1-5 TRBD1 TRBV20-1 CSARDSYTKQPQHF TGCAGTGCCCGGGACAGCTATACTAAACAGCCCCAGCATTTT
- TRBJ1-5 TRBD1 TRBV12-3/TRBV12-4 CASRLGTGTYQPQHF TGTGCCAGCAGGCTAGGGACAGGGACTTATCAGCCCCAGCATTTT
- TRBJ1-6 TRBD1 TRBV6-1 CASSGGDSSYNSPLHF TGTGCCAGCAGTGGGGGGGACAGCTCCTATAATTCACCCCTCCACTTT
few TRBJ2-7 TRBD2 TRBV20-1 CSARGGSGSSYEQYF TGCAGTGCTAGAGGTGGTAGCGGGAGCTCCTACGAGCAGTACTTC
once TRBJ2-7 - TRBV10-1 CASSKQLSTEQYF TGCGCCAGCAGTAAGCAGCTATCTACCGAGCAGTACTTC
- TRBJ2-7 TRBD2 TRBV20-1 CSARDLGLAGGPDREQYF TGCAGTGCTAGAGATCTGGGACTAGCGGGAGGGCCGGATCGGGAGCAGTACTTC
many TRBJ1-1 - TRBV11-3 CASSLDPRGMNTEAFF TGTGCCAGCAGCTTAGACCCCAGGGGAATGAACACTGAAGCTTTCTTT
- TRBJ2-7 - TRBV6-9 CASSSRTVVYEQYF TGTGCCAGCAGTTCTCGGACCGTTGTTTACGAGCAGTACTTC
- TRBJ2-2 TRBD2 TRBV13 CASSLGPDSSGGTGELFF TGTGCCAGCAGCTTAGGCCCCGATTCCAGCGGGGGCACCGGGGAGCTGTTTTTT
- TRBJ2-5 TRBD2 TRBV7-9 CASSYSGRVETQYF TGTGCCAGCAGCTATAGCGGGAGGGTAGAGACCCAGTACTTC
many TRBJ2-5 TRBD2 TRBV7-6 CASSPLPLAGEETQYF TGTGCCAGCAGCCCACTCCCACTAGCGGGAGAAGAGACCCAGTACTTC
few TRBJ2-5 - TRBV5-6 CASSLASWGLIQETQYF TGTGCCAGCAGCTTGGCTAGTTGGGGACTGATCCAAGAGACCCAGTACTTC
few TRBJ1-2 - TRBV7-3 CASSSRQDYGYTF TGTGCCAGCAGCTCAAGGCAGGACTATGGCTACACCTTC
few TRBJ1-1 - TRBV20-1 CSARGQLGDTNTEAFF TGCAGTGCTAGAGGGCAGCTGGGGGATACGAACACTGAAGCTTTCTTT
many TRBJ2-5 TRBD2 TRBV20-1 CSARAEGGGGMETQYF TGCAGTGCTAGAGCCGAAGGCGGGGGTGGAATGGAGACCCAGTACTTC
many TRBJ1-5 TRBD1 TRBV6-1 CASSPLRTGDSNQPQHF TGTGCCAGCAGCCCTCTACGGACAGGAGATAGCAATCAGCCCCAGCATTTT
- TRBJ1-4 - TRBV7-9 CVSSLVSGEKLFF TGTGTCAGCAGCTTAGTCTCGGGGGAAAAACTGTTTTTT
- TRBJ2-2 - TRBV28 CASLSGPGELFF TGTGCCAGCCTATCAGGTCCCGGGGAGCTGTTTTTT
- TRBJ1-1 - TRBV15 CATSRKMNTEAFF TGTGCCACCAGCAGAAAGATGAACACTGAAGCTTTCTTT
- TRBJ2-7 - TRBV20-1 CSARDERTHYYEQYF TGCAGTGCTAGAGATGAGCGAACCCACTACTACGAGCAGTACTTC
- TRBJ2-6 - TRBV27 CASSSQTVSGANVLTF TGTGCCAGCAGTTCCCAGACGGTCTCTGGGGCCAACGTCCTGACTTTC
many TRBJ2-7 - TRBV6-1 CASSSIARPTYEQYF TGTGCCAGCAGCTCGATAGCGAGACCCACCTACGAGCAGTACTTC
- TRBJ1-2 - TRBV9 CASSVGTYDYGYTF TGTGCCAGCAGCGTAGGGACTTACGACTATGGCTACACCTTC
many TRBJ1-6 - TRBV20-1 CSASRAGESPLHF TGCAGTGCTAGCCGGGCAGGGGAGTCACCCCTCCACTTT
once TRBJ2-3 - TRBV5-1 CASRSTGFHTDTQYF TGCGCCAGCAGGTCCACAGGGTTCCACACAGATACGCAGTATTTT
few TRBJ2-3 - TRBV3-1 CASSHRGQDTQYF TGTGCCAGCAGCCATCGGGGGCAAGATACGCAGTATTTT
few TRBJ2-2 TRBD2 TRBV6-1 CASSQGLAGAGELFF TGTGCCAGCAGTCAGGGACTAGCGGGTGCCGGGGAGCTGTTTTTT
few TRBJ2-3 - TRBV24-1 CATSDLLADTQYF TGTGCCACCAGTGATTTGTTAGCAGATACGCAGTATTTT
- TRBJ1-2 - TRBV3-1 CASSQAGDHGYTF TGTGCCAGCAGCCAAGCTGGAGACCATGGCTACACCTTC
- TRBJ1-1 - TRBV7-2 CASRIDGSPEAFF TGTGCCAGCAGGATTGACGGATCCCCTGAAGCTTTCTTT
- TRBJ2-5 - TRBV7-2 CASSLEGGQQETQHF TGTGCCAGCAGCTTAGAGGGCGGGCAGCAAGAGACCCAGCACTTC
many TRBJ2-7 TRBD2 TRBV5-1 CASSLVAGGPEQYF TGTGCCAGCAGTTTGGTAGCGGGGGGCCCCGAGCAGTACTTC
- TRBJ1-1 TRBD1 TRBV7-9 CASSWTGGAGTEAFF TGTGCCAGCAGCTGGACAGGGGGCGCCGGGACTGAAGCTTTCTTT
- TRBJ1-1 - TRBV28 CASSLGGITEAFF TGTGCCAGCAGTTTAGGGGGCATCACTGAAGCTTTCTTT
many TRBJ2-4 - TRBV27 CASSRTALAKNIQYF TGTGCCAGCAGCCGGACAGCTCTAGCCAAAAACATTCAGTACTTC
many TRBJ1-2 - TRBV6-1 CASRSPGGGSLGYTF TGTGCCAGCAGATCCCCGGGAGGAGGGTCTCTCGGCTACACCTTC
many TRBJ2-5 TRBD1 TRBV27 CASGQGQETQYF TGTGCCAGCGGACAGGGGCAAGAGACCCAGTACTTC
few TRBJ2-4 - TRBV7-9 CASSVPTGPRNIQYF TGTGCCAGCAGCGTCCCGACAGGTCCGAGGAACATTCAGTACTTC
- TRBJ2-1 - TRBV4-2 CASSQDQTSREDEQFF TGTGCCAGCAGCCAAGATCAAACTAGCAGGGAGGATGAGCAGTTCTTC
- TRBJ1-5 TRBD1 TRBV6-2/TRBV6-3 CASSSWTGTYSNQPQHF TGTGCCAGCAGTTCCTGGACAGGTACATATAGCAATCAGCCCCAGCATTTT
many TRBJ2-7 - TRBV6-1 CASSPAGHEQYF TGTGCCAGCAGTCCGGCGGGCCACGAGCAGTACTTC
- TRBJ2-2 TRBD1 TRBV11-1 CASSNGQVWRELFF TGTGCCAGCAGCAATGGACAGGTCTGGAGGGAGCTGTTTTTT
few TRBJ1-5 - TRBV6-2/TRBV6-3 CASSRAFSNQPQHF TGTGCCAGCAGTCGGGCCTTTTCTAATCAGCCCCAGCATTTT